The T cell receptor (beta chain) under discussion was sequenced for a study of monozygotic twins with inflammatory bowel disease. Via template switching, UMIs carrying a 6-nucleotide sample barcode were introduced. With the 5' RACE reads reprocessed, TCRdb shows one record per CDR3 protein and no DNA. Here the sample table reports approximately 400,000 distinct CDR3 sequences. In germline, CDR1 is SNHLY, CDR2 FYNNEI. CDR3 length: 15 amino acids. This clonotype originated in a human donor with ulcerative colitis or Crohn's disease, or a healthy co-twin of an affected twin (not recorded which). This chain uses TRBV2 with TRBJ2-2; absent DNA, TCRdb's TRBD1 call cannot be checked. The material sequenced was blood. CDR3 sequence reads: CASSESGLNTGELFF.